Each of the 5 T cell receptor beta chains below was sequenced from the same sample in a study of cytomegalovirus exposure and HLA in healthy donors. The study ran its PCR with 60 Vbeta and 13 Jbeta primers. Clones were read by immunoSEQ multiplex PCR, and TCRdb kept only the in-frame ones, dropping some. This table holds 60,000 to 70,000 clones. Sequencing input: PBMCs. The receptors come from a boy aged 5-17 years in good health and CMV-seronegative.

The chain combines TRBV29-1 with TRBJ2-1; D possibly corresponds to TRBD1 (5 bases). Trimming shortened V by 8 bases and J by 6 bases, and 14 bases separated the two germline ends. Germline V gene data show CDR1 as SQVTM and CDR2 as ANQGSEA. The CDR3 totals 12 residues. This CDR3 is CSPTLTGNEQFF. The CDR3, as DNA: TGCAGCCCTACCCTAACAGGCAATGAGCAGTTCTTC.

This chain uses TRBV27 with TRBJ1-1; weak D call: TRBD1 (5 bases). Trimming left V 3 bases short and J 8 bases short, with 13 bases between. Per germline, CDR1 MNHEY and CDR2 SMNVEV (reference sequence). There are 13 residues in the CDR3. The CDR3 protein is CASSFSTEREAFF. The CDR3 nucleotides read TGTGCCAGCAGTTTCTCGACAGAAAGAGAAGCTTTCTTT.

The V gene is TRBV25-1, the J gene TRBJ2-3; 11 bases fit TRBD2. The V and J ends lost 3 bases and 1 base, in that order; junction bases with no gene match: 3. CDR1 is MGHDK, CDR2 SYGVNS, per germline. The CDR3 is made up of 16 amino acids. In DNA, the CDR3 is TGTGCCAGCAGTGACGGGACTAGCGGACGCACAGATACGCAGTATTTT. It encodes CASSDGTSGRTDTQYF.

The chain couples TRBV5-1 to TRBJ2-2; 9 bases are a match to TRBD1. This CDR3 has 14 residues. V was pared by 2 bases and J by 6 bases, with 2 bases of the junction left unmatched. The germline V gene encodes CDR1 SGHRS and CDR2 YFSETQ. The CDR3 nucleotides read TGCGCCAGCAGCTTTGGACAGGGGTCCGGGGAGCTGTTTTTT. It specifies CASSFGQGSGELFF. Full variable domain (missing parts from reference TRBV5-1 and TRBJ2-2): KAGVTQTPRYLIKTRGQQVTLSCSPISGHRSVSWYQQTPGQGLQFLFEYFSETQRNKGNFPGRFSGRQFSNSRSEMNVSTLELGDSALYLCASSFGQGSGELFFGEGSRLTVL.

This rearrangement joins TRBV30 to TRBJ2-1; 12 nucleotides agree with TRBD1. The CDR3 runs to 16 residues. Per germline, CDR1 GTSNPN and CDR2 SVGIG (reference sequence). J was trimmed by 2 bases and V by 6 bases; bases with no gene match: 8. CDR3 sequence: CACLGGDRGPYNEQFF. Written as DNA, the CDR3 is TGTGCCTGCCTCGGCGGGGACAGGGGGCCCTACAATGAGCAGTTCTTC.